Sequencing of this T cell receptor beta chain was carried out in a study of response to subunit inactivated influenza vaccine. TCRdb re-called the RT-PCR reads with MiXCR, one entry per CDR3 protein. The sample includes about 540,000 distinct CDR3 sequences, 20% to 25% of them seen just once. The sample holds a few counts of this clonotype. These same records also appear under a second study, on T cells expressing NK-cell markers. That source adds: It was by 5'RACE template switching with UMIs that TCR beta cDNA was made. Underlying the TCR beta repertoires were sorted CD3+CD56+NKG2C+, CD3+CD56+NKG2C- and CD3+CD56-NKG2C+ T cells. Seropositivity for HCMV was found in seven of the eight sequenced donors, with one seronegative. Among several donors, these clonotypes also ranked first in the CD3+CD56-NKG2C+ fraction. Expanded clones of NKG2C+ T cells had an unclear HCMV specificity.

This clonotype was sampled from a man aged 45 to 65 who received an inactivated influenza vaccine. The sequencing here drew on CD4+ T cells sorted from PBMCs, taken roughly 13 days after vaccination.

The CDR3 reads CASSLGAGGRQPQHF. The CDR3 region has the DNA TGTGCCAGCAGCTTAGGGGCAGGGGGCCGTCAGCCCCAGCATTTT. The chain is built from TRBV7-8 and TRBJ1-5; TRBD1 agrees at 8 bases. Trimming at V came to 1 base and at J to 6 bases, leaving 5 bases not matched to a gene. Germline-derived CDR1 and CDR2 are SGHVS and FQNEAQ. The CDR3 runs to 15 residues.